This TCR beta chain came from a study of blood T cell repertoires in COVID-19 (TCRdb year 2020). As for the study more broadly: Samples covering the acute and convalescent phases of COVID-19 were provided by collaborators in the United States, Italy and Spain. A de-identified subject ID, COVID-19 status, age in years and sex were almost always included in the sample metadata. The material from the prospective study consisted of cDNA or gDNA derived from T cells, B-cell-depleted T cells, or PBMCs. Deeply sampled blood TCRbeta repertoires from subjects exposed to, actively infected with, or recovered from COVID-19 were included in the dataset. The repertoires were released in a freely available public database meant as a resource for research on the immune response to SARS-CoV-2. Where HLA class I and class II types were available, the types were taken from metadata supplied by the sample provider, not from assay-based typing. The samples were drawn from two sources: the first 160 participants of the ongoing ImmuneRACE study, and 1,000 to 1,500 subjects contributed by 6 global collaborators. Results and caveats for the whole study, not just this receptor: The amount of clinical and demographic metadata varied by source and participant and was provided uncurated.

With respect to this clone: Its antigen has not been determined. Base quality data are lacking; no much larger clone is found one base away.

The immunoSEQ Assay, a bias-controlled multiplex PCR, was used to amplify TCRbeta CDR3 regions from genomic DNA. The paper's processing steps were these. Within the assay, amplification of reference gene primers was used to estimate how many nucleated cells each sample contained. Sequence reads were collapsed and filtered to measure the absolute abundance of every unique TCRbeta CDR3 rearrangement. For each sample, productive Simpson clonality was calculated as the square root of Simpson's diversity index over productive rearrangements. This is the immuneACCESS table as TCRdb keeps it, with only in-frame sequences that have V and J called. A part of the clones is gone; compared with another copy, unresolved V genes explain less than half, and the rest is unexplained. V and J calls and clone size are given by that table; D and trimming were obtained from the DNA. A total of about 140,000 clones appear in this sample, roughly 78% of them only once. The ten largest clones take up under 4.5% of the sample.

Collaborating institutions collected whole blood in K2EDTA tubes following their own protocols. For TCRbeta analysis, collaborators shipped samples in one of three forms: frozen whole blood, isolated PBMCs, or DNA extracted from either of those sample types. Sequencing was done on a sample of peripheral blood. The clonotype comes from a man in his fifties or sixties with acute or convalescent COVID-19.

The bases read TGTGCCAGCAGTACTGGACTAGCGGGGCAGACCCAGTACTTC. It translates as CASSTGLAGQTQYF. The sequence joins TRBV28 to TRBJ2-5, and TRBD2 matches 12 of the central bases. For CDR1 and CDR2, the germline V gene lists MDHEN and SYDVKM. The V end gives up 5 bases and the J end 6 bases, leaving 4 bases in the junction not matched to a gene. Spanning cysteine to phenylalanine, the CDR3 consists of 14 amino acids. Of the read, only the CDR3 DNA is kept; its 42 bases are in frame from base 1.